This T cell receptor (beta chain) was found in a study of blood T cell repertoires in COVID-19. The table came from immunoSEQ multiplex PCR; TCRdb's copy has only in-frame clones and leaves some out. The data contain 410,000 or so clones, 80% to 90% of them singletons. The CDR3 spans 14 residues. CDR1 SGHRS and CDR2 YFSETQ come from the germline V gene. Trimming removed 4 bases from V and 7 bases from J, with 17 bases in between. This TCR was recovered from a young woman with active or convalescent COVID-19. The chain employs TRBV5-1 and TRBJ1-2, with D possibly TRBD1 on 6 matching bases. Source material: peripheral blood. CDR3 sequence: CASSPLQEGVGYTF. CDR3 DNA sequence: TGCGCCAGCAGCCCCCTTCAAGAGGGGGTTGGCTACACCTTC.